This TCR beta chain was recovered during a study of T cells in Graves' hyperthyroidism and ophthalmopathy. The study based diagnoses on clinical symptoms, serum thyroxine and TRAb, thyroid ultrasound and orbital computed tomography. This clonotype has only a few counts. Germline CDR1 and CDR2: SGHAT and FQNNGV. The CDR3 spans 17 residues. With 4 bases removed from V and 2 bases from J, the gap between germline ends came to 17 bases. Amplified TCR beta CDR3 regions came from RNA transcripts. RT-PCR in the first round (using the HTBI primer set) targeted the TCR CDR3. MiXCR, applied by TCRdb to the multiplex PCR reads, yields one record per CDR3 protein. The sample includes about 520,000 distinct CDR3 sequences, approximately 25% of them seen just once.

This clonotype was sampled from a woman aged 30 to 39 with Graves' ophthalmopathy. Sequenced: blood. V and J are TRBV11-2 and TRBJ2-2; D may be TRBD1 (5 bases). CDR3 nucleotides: TGTGCCAGCAGCTCGGCGAGGACACACGTAAACACCGGGGAGCTGTTTTTT. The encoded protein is CASSSARTHVNTGELFF. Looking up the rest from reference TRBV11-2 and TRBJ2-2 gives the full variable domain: EAGVAQSPRYKIIEKRQSVAFWCNPISGHATLYWYQQILGQGPKLLIQFQNNGVVDDSQLPKDRFSAERLKGVDSTLKIQPAKLEDSAVYLCASSSARTHVNTGELFFGEGSRLTVL.